This TCR beta chain was recorded in a study of blood T cells in healthy people across ages. Germline CDR1 is MGHRA and CDR2 is YSYEKL. Between the trimmed V and J ends, which lost 0 bases and 9 bases, there was a span of 18 bases. This CDR3 region has 16 residues. It was with a sample-barcoded 5' primer and a J-beta primer mix that a second PCR of about 6 to 12 cycles was run. TCRdb called the 5' RACE reads again in MiXCR, with one record for every CDR3 protein. The table has 650,000 to 950,000 distinct CDR3 sequences, more than 40% seen once. Donation came from healthy Caucasian individuals in Russia who were aged 6 to 90.

The sequencing input was blood. V is TRBV4-1 and J is TRBJ2-1; D is ambiguous. The sequence derives from a man in his 60s in good health. The CDR3, as DNA: TGCGCCAGCAGCCAAGAAGGGCAGAACTACAACGTTGAGCAGTTCTTC. It specifies CASSQEGQNYNVEQFF.